Listed below are T cell receptor beta chains from one sample, sequenced in a study of OX40 agonist ivuxolimab in advanced cancers. Here immunoSEQ multiplex PCR was the method, and the copy in TCRdb shows in-frame clones only, minus some. The data contain some 40,000 clones, approximately 88% of them singletons. This material consisted of CD4+ or CD8+ T cells sorted from blood, taken in a trial of the OX40 agonist ivuxolimab. These receptors all come from an adult with an advanced solid tumor such as melanoma, head and neck, liver or kidney cancer. The CDR3 runs from the conserved cysteine through the conserved F or W. The order of the fields is clone size, CDR3 length, D gene, J gene, V gene, CDR3 DNA, CDR3 protein. The D gene is left open where the match is weak. Some rows have no size entry. The others give once, few or many, or a class for an expanded clone.

-	17	TRBD1	TRBJ1-6	TRBV9	TGTGCCAGCAGCGTAGATAAGGGACAGGGTCCCAATTCACCCCTCCACTTT	CASSVDKGQGPNSPLHF
-	16	TRBD1	TRBJ1-2	TRBV5-1	TGCGCCAGCAGCACGAGAGGACAGGGGGCGCCCGATGGCTACACCTTC	CASSTRGQGAPDGYTF
-	12	-	TRBJ1-1	TRBV6-1	TGTGCCTTACAACGTGGGACCACTGAAGCTTTCTTT	CALQRGTTEAFF
-	13	-	TRBJ2-7	TRBV6-6	TGTGCCAGCAGTTCCCCAGCCAGCTACGAGCAGTACTTC	CASSSPASYEQYF
-	12	-	TRBJ2-7	TRBV5-1	TGCGCCAGCAACGCGGGTTCTGACGAGCAGTACTTC	CASNAGSDEQYF
-	17	TRBD1	TRBJ2-7	TRBV6-1	TGTGCCAGCAGTGGAACGGCCGTAGGACAGGGGTTCAACGAGCAGTACTTC	CASSGTAVGQGFNEQYF
-	15	TRBD1	TRBJ2-5	TRBV5-1	TGCGCCAGCAGCTTTGGACAGGGATACCTAGAGACCCAGTACTTC	CASSFGQGYLETQYF
once	20	TRBD2	TRBJ2-3	TRBV11-2	TGTGCCAGCAGCTTAGAGTTAGGGCTAGCAGGGAGGGTGCCTACAGATACGCAGTATTTT	CASSLELGLAGRVPTDTQYF
-	11	-	TRBJ2-2	TRBV18	TGTGCCAGCTCAGGAGCCGGGGAGCTGTTTTTT	CASSGAGELFF
-	14	-	TRBJ2-4	TRBV13	TGTGCCAGCAGCCCCCCCGTAGCCAAAAACATTCAGTACTTC	CASSPPVAKNIQYF
-	15	TRBD2	TRBJ2-7	TRBV27	TGTGCCAGCAGTTTAGGTAGCGGGAGTCCCTACGAGCAGTACTTC	CASSLGSGSPYEQYF
-	14	-	TRBJ1-1	TRBV7-2	TGTGCCAGCAGCTTCGGTGCGGGGCCCTCTGAAGCTTTCTTT	CASSFGAGPSEAFF
-	12	TRBD1	TRBJ1-4	TRBV5-4	TGTGCCAGCAGCTCGACAGGGGAAAAACTGTTTTTT	CASSSTGEKLFF
-	16	TRBD1	TRBJ1-1	TRBV7-9	TGTGCCAGCAGCTTAGGCCCCGGACAGGTGAACACTGAAGCTTTCTTT	CASSLGPGQVNTEAFF
-	11	-	TRBJ2-7	TRBV11-2	TGTGCCAGCAGCCACCACTACGAGCAGTACTTC	CASSHHYEQYF
once	15	-	TRBJ2-3	TRBV2	TGTGCCAGCAGTGACTTGGTCCGGGATTTAGATACGCAGTATTTT	CASSDLVRDLDTQYF
-	13	-	TRBJ2-7	TRBV19	TGTGCCAGTAGTATACGTTTGGGCTACGAGCAGTACTTC	CASSIRLGYEQYF
-	12	-	TRBJ2-7	TRBV2	TGTGCCAGCACCCAGAAACTTAGCGAGCTGTACTTC	CASTQKLSELYF
once	17	-	TRBJ2-3	TRBV10-3	TGTGCCATCAGTGACCCGGATGGACTTCCCGCCACAGATACGCAGTATTTT	CAISDPDGLPATDTQYF
-	14	-	TRBJ2-7	TRBV5-4	TGTGCCAGCAGCGATACAGATTATACCTACGAGCAGTACTTC	CASSDTDYTYEQYF
-	16	-	TRBJ2-1	TRBV11-2	TGTGCCAGCAGCTTCGCTATCGGACAGTACAACAATGAGCAGTTCTTC	CASSFAIGQYNNEQFF
-	17	TRBD2	TRBJ2-1	TRBV11-1	TGTGCCAGCAGCGCCCCCGGGACTAGCGGACCATACAATGAGCAGTTCTTC	CASSAPGTSGPYNEQFF
-	13	TRBD1	TRBJ2-3	TRBV5-8	TGTGCCACCAACAGGGGGCGCCCCGATACGCAGTATTTT	CATNRGRPDTQYF
-	15	-	TRBJ2-3	TRBV10-3	TGTGCCATCAGCCCGAACAGGGCGTTGACAGATACGCAGTATTTT	CAISPNRALTDTQYF
-	19	TRBD2	TRBJ2-2	TRBV9	TGTGCCAGCAGCGACCCTAGCGGGGAAAACGAGGGGACCACCGGGGAGCTGTTTTTT	CASSDPSGENEGTTGELFF
-	14	-	TRBJ2-3	TRBV5-1	TGCGCCAGCAGCTTGTTTGAAAACACAGATACGCAGTATTTT	CASSLFENTDTQYF
-	19	-	TRBJ1-2	TRBV30	TGTGCCTGGAGTGTAACAGGTGGGAGGAGTAGAGGCCCCCCGGGTGGCTACACCTTC	CAWSVTGGRSRGPPGGYTF